The 21 T cell receptor beta chains below come from one sample, sequenced in a study of T cells expressing NK-cell markers. TCRdb re-called the 5' RACE reads and shows each CDR3 protein once, DNA omitted. The table lists about 150,000 distinct CDR3 sequences. Specimen: blood T cells: a sorted CD56 or NKG2C T cell subset, CD4+ or CD8+ T cells, or bulk PBMC T cells (not recorded which). The receptors stem from a woman aged 50 to 60 in good health.

The rearrangement uses TRBV20-1 and TRBJ1-1; TCRdb picks TRBD1, but there is no DNA to check that call. This CDR3 contains 12 residues. Germline loops: CDR1 DFQATT, CDR2 SNEGSKA (reference sequence). CDR3 protein: CSASQGVVEAFF.

J is TRBJ2-1 and V is TRBV12-3 or TRBV12-4. This CDR3 is built from 15 residues. CDR3: CASSLADSSYNEQFF.

CDR3 sequence: CASSMGQAEQYF. The V call is TRBV19, the J call TRBJ2-7; TCRdb indicates TRBD1, and absent DNA this call remains unverified. The CDR3 contains 12 residues. Germline V lookup: CDR1 LNHDA, CDR2 SQIVND (reference sequence).

J is TRBJ1-2 and V is TRBV29-1; without DNA, the TCRdb call of TRBD1 cannot be checked. Germline V CDR1 and CDR2: SQVTM, ANQGSEA. This CDR3 comprises 13 residues. The CDR3 sequence: CSVGDKINYGYTF.

This chain links TRBV28 with TRBJ2-2; TCRdb lists TRBD1, though no DNA is available to test this call. This CDR3 spans 14 amino acids. The germline CDR1 and CDR2 sequences are MDHEN and SYDVKM. This chain's CDR3 is CASSSSGQTGELFF.

The chain employs TRBV14 and TRBJ2-1; the D gene TCRdb calls, TRBD2, cannot be checked with no DNA. CDR3 size: 16 residues. CDR1 SGHDN and CDR2 FVKESK come from the germline V gene. The CDR3 loop reads CASSQGGLAGANEQFF.

The chain recombines TRBV7-9 with TRBJ2-3. The CDR3 is 14 amino acids. Germline-derived CDR1 and CDR2 are SEHNR and FQNEAQ (reference sequence). CDR3: CATQGGPSTDTQYF.

The chain is built from TRBV5-8 and TRBJ1-1; TCRdb calls TRBD1, which cannot be checked without DNA. CDR3 size: 13 residues. Germline CDR1 SGHTS, CDR2 YDEGEE. CDR3 sequence: CASNYRGGTEAFF.

The chain carries TRBV6-1 and TRBJ2-7; the D call of TRBD2 rests on TCRdb alone, since no DNA is present to check it. Germline V lookup: CDR1 MNHNS, CDR2 SASEGT. The CDR3 extends over 16 amino acids. The CDR3 sequence: CASRREKRQGLYEQYF.

The chain carries TRBV11-3 and TRBJ2-4; lacking DNA, the TRBD1 call made by TCRdb goes unchecked. CDR3 length equals 16 residues. The germline V gene encodes CDR1 SGHNT and CDR2 YENEEA. The chain's CDR3 is CASSPRQGFDKNIQYF.

The rearrangement uses TRBV10-3 and TRBJ2-3; TCRdb outputs TRBD2, but without DNA this stays unchecked. Germline V gives CDR1 ENHRY, CDR2 SYGVKD. This CDR3 comprises 16 residues. CDR3 sequence: CAISDPGLASTDTQYF.

The V call is TRBV5-1, the J call TRBJ2-2; TCRdb selects TRBD1, and the lack of DNA leaves this call unchecked. The germline CDR1 and CDR2 sequences are SGHRS and YFSETQ. The length of the CDR3 is 13 residues. This chain's CDR3 is CASSRGVSGELFF.

The chain carries TRBV27 and TRBJ2-3. The CDR3 totals 14 residues. Per germline, CDR1 MNHEY and CDR2 SMNVEV (reference sequence). CDR3 residues: CASSLWGSTDTQYF.

The V and J genes are TRBV12-3 or TRBV12-4 and TRBJ2-3. This CDR3 has 14 residues. The CDR3 reads CASSRLFPPDTQYF.

The chain has TRBV10-3 and TRBJ2-3; TCRdb's D call, TRBD2, is unchecked because there is no DNA. The CDR3 spans 14 residues. The germline CDR1 and CDR2 sequences are ENHRY and SYGVKD. The CDR3 reads CAATSGRGTDTQYF.

This chain links TRBV2 with TRBJ2-1. The CDR3 length is 12 residues. The germline V gene has CDR1 SNHLY and CDR2 FYNNEI. The CDR3 sequence: CASHPTGNEQFF.

This chain joins TRBV7-9 and TRBJ1-1; TCRdb designates TRBD1, a call that cannot be tested without DNA. The CDR3 is 12 amino acids. Per the germline V gene, CDR1 is SEHNR and CDR2 is FQNEAQ (reference sequence). The CDR3 region is CASSPRTSEAFF.

The chain recombines TRBV12-3 or TRBV12-4 with TRBJ1-1; TCRdb's D call of TRBD1 is untestable without DNA. The CDR3 spans 13 residues. CDR3 loop: CASSLEGGEKAFF.

The rearrangement links TRBV5-1 to TRBJ1-1; the TCRdb call, TRBD1, lacks DNA for checking. The CDR3 extends over 13 amino acids. CDR1 is SGHRS, CDR2 YFSETQ, per germline. CDR3 sequence reads: CASSSGQNTEAFF.

V gene TRBV6-5 combines with J gene TRBJ2-1; TCRdb reports TRBD1, a call that lacks DNA to check it against. CDR1 and CDR2 (germline): MNHEY, SVGAGI. This CDR3 has 14 residues. CDR3 amino acids: CASSRQGASNEQFF.

This chain joins TRBV27 and TRBJ2-1; TCRdb's D gene call, TRBD2, goes unchecked for lack of DNA. CDR3 size: 15 residues. Looked up from germline, CDR1 is MNHEY and CDR2 is SMNVEV (reference sequence). This CDR3 reads CASSLGAVAYNEQFF.